The sequence of this T cell receptor (beta chain) was determined in a study of T cells in Graves' hyperthyroidism and ophthalmopathy. The study's findings and limits: Most clonotypes that expanded in the thyroid above 0.001 also showed up in blood.

The ends lost 0 bases at V and 4 bases at J; junction bases unmatched: 6. The V gene's germline CDR1 is KGHSH and CDR2 LQKENI. The CDR3 has 16 amino acids. With regard to this clonotype: No antigen is known for it.

TCR beta CDR3 regions were amplified from RNA transcripts. During a first-round RT-PCR of the TCR CDR3, the HTBI primer set was used. TCRdb called the multiplex PCR reads again in MiXCR, with one record for every CDR3 protein. The sample holds 540,000 or so distinct CDR3 sequences, 46% seen once. The sample consisted of peripheral blood or thyroid tissue (not recorded which). The receptor was derived from an adult woman with Graves' disease, either hyperthyroidism or ophthalmopathy (not recorded which). The rearrangement links TRBV18 to TRBJ1-2; 9 bases are a match to TRBD1. The CDR3, as DNA: TGTGCCAGCTCACCACCTTTTGGGACAGGGACCTATGGCTACACCTTC. Its protein product is CASSPPFGTGTYGYTF.